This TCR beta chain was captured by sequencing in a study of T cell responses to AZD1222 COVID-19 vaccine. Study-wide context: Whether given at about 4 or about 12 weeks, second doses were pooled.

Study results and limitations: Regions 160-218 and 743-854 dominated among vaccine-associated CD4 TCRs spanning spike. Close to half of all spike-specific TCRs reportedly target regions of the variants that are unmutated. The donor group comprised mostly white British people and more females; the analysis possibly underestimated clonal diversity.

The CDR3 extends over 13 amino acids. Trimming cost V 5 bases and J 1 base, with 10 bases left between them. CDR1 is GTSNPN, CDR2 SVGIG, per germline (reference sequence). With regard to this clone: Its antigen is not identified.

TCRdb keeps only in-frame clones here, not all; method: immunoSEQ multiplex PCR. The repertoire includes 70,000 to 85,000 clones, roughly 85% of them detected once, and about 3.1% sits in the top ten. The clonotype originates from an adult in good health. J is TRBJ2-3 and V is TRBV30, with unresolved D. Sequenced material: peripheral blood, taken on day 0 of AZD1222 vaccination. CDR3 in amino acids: CAWGPDGTDTQYF. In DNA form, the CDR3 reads TGTGCCTGGGGACCCGACGGCACAGATACGCAGTATTTT.